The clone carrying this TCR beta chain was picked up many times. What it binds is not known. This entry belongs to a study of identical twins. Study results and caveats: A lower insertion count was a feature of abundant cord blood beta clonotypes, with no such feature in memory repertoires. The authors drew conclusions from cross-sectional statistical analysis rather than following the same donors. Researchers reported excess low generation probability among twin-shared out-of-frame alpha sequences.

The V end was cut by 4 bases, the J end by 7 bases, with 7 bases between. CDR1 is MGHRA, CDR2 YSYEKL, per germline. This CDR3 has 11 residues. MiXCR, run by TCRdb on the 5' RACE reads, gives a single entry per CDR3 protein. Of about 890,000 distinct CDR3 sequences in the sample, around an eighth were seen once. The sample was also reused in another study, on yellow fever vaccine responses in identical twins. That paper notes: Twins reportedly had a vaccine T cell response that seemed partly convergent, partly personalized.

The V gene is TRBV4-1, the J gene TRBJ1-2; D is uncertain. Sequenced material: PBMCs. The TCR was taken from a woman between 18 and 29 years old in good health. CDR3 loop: CASSPEFGYTF. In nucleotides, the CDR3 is TGCGCCAGCAGCCCCGAATTTGGCTACACCTTC.